A selection of T cell receptor beta chains follows, all from one sample in a study of blood T cell repertoires in COVID-19. Produced via immunoSEQ multiplex PCR; TCRdb's table is partial and in-frame only. The repertoire consists of roughly 200,000 clones, with around 88% occurring once and the leading ten covering about 4.1%. Sequencing was performed on peripheral blood. The receptors derive from a woman in her twenties or thirties with acute or convalescent COVID-19. Both conserved end residues are part of each CDR3. Each record gives: CDR3 DNA, CDR3 protein, D gene, clone size, V gene, J gene. D genes are given only for firm matches. Clone size appears in some rows only: once, few, many, or a class for an expanded clone.

DNA: TGCAGCGTTGTTCGGGGTCTGAACACTGAAGCTTTCTTT
CDR3: CSVVRGLNTEAFF
D: NA
size: NA
V: TRBV29-1
J: TRBJ1-1

DNA: TGTGCCAGTAACACAGGTGTTTACACTGAAGCTTTCTTT
CDR3: CASNTGVYTEAFF
D: NA
size: NA
V: TRBV19
J: TRBJ1-1

DNA: TGTGCCAGCAGCTTGTTCGGGGTGGGAGATACGCAGTATTTT
CDR3: CASSLFGVGDTQYF
D: NA
size: NA
V: TRBV5-5
J: TRBJ2-3

DNA: TGCGCCAGCAGCTCGACAGACCAACACACAGATACGCAGTATTTT
CDR3: CASSSTDQHTDTQYF
D: NA
size: NA
V: TRBV5-1
J: TRBJ2-3

DNA: TGCGCCAGCAGCTGGCGGGGGATCTCTAGCGAGCAGTACTTC
CDR3: CASSWRGISSEQYF
D: TRBD2
size: NA
V: TRBV5-1
J: TRBJ2-7

DNA: TGTGCCAGTAGTATGGGGGATGACAGGGGCTTTAATTCACCCCTCCACTTT
CDR3: CASSMGDDRGFNSPLHF
D: TRBD1
size: NA
V: TRBV19
J: TRBJ1-6

DNA: TGTGCCAGCAGCCAAGATTTGGGGGGACAGCCCCAGCATTTT
CDR3: CASSQDLGGQPQHF
D: NA
size: NA
V: TRBV3-1/TRBV3-2
J: TRBJ1-5

DNA: TGTGCCAGCAGTCAGCGGGAGGGCGCGACAGATACGCAGTATTTT
CDR3: CASSQREGATDTQYF
D: TRBD2
size: few
V: TRBV5-4
J: TRBJ2-3

DNA: TGTGCCAGCACCACCAAACGGGACAGAGAGTACGAGCAGTACTTC
CDR3: CASTTKRDREYEQYF
D: TRBD1
size: once
V: TRBV7-9
J: TRBJ2-7

DNA: TGCGCCAGCAGCTTGGGCTTGCAGGGTAGAAAGTTCTTC
CDR3: CASSLGLQGRKFF
D: NA
size: NA
V: TRBV5-1
J: TRBJ2-1

DNA: TGTGCCAGCGAAACAACAGGGAACACTGAAGCTTTCTTT
CDR3: CASETTGNTEAFF
D: NA
size: NA
V: TRBV6-5
J: TRBJ1-1

DNA: TGTGCCTGGGGGTTAGCGGGAGGGCGTCCAGATACGCAGTATTTT
CDR3: CAWGLAGGRPDTQYF
D: TRBD2
size: NA
V: TRBV30
J: TRBJ2-3

DNA: TGTGCCAGCACCTACAGGGTCGGTGAGCAGTACTTC
CDR3: CASTYRVGEQYF
D: NA
size: NA
V: TRBV6-6
J: TRBJ2-7

DNA: TGTGCCAGCAGTTTACTCGGGACTCCAACCGGGGAGCTGTTTTTT
CDR3: CASSLLGTPTGELFF
D: NA
size: NA
V: TRBV28
J: TRBJ2-2

DNA: TGCAGCGTTGTTTTAGTACTTCTCGAGACCCAGTACTTC
CDR3: CSVVLVLLETQYF
D: NA
size: NA
V: TRBV29-1
J: TRBJ2-5

DNA: TGTGCCAGTAGGCCTACCAGGACAGGGGATGAAAAACTGTTTTTT
CDR3: CASRPTRTGDEKLFF
D: TRBD1
size: NA
V: TRBV19
J: TRBJ1-4

DNA: TGCGCCAGCAACAGCCAGGGGGAATATGGCGGGGAGCTGTTTTTT
CDR3: CASNSQGEYGGELFF
D: TRBD1
size: NA
V: TRBV5-1
J: TRBJ2-2

DNA: TGTGCCAGCAGCCTGGGACAGCTCTATGGCTACACCTTC
CDR3: CASSLGQLYGYTF
D: TRBD1
size: once
V: TRBV6-5
J: TRBJ1-2

DNA: TGTGCCAGCAGCGTAGTGTCCCTCGGGGCAGATACGCAGTATTTT
CDR3: CASSVVSLGADTQYF
D: NA
size: few
V: TRBV9
J: TRBJ2-3

DNA: TGTGCCAGCTCACCAGGGGGCAAGGATCAGCCCCAGCATTTT
CDR3: CASSPGGKDQPQHF
D: NA
size: NA
V: TRBV18
J: TRBJ1-5

DNA: TGTGCCAGCAGTGAAACAGGGGCGTCACCCCTCCACTTT
CDR3: CASSETGASPLHF
D: TRBD1
size: NA
V: TRBV6-1
J: TRBJ1-6

DNA: TGCGCCAGCAGCTTGGAAGGGGTGGGTAATGAGCAGTTCTTC
CDR3: CASSLEGVGNEQFF
D: NA
size: NA
V: TRBV5-1
J: TRBJ2-1

DNA: TGTGCCAGCAGTGAGACAAGCAGGGGAATCTATGGCTACACCTTC
CDR3: CASSETSRGIYGYTF
D: NA
size: NA
V: TRBV28
J: TRBJ1-2

DNA: TGTGCCACCAGTGAAGCCTCGAATGAGCAGTTCTTC
CDR3: CATSEASNEQFF
D: NA
size: NA
V: TRBV24-1
J: TRBJ2-1

DNA: TGTGCCATCCGGACAGGGGCAGGTCAGCCCCAGCATTTT
CDR3: CAIRTGAGQPQHF
D: TRBD1
size: NA
V: TRBV10-3
J: TRBJ1-5

DNA: TGTGCCATCGCTACTTGGGGGGGAACAGATACGCAGTATTTT
CDR3: CAIATWGGTDTQYF
D: TRBD2
size: NA
V: TRBV10-3
J: TRBJ2-3

DNA: TGTGCCAGCGGGAGATCCTACAATGAGCAGTTCTTC
CDR3: CASGRSYNEQFF
D: NA
size: NA
V: TRBV3-1/TRBV3-2
J: TRBJ2-1

DNA: TGCGCCAGCAGCTTCCAGAACACCGGGGAGCTGTTTTTT
CDR3: CASSFQNTGELFF
D: NA
size: NA
V: TRBV5-1
J: TRBJ2-2

DNA: TGTGCCAGCAGCTTTGGACAGGGGATAAAAGCTTTCTTT
CDR3: CASSFGQGIKAFF
D: TRBD1
size: NA
V: TRBV11-2
J: TRBJ1-1

DNA: TGTGCCAGCAGTCCCTCCGCAGGGGCGGTAGGCTACACCTTC
CDR3: CASSPSAGAVGYTF
D: NA
size: once
V: TRBV28
J: TRBJ1-2

DNA: TGTGCCAGCAATCGAGGCCTCACAGATACGCAGTATTTT
CDR3: CASNRGLTDTQYF
D: NA
size: few
V: TRBV7-2
J: TRBJ2-3

DNA: TGTGCCTACCGTCGGACTAGAAACTACAATGAGCAGTTCTTC
CDR3: CAYRRTRNYNEQFF
D: TRBD2
size: once
V: TRBV30
J: TRBJ2-1

DNA: TGTGCCAGCAGTTACAGGGGTCTCTACAATGAGCAGTTCTTC
CDR3: CASSYRGLYNEQFF
D: NA
size: NA
V: TRBV6-5
J: TRBJ2-1